The 32 T cell receptor beta chains presented below share a single source sample, sequenced in a study of Graves' ophthalmopathy and Graves' hyperthyroidism. The authors amplified TCR beta CDR3 regions, and they did so from RNA transcripts for repertoire sequencing. HTBI primers served in a first-round RT-PCR, which a second-round multiplex PCR followed. TCRdb analysed the multiplex PCR reads with MiXCR anew, one entry per CDR3 protein. The table lists roughly 700,000 distinct CDR3 sequences, 40% of them singletons. The sample comprised peripheral blood. The source is an adult man with Graves' ophthalmopathy.

This clonotype was seen only a few times. The chain has TRBV12-3 or TRBV12-4 and TRBJ2-7; D is ambiguous. Trimming took 6 bases from V and 3 from J, leaving 12 bases between them. CDR3 size: 13 residues. The CDR3 DNA sequence: TGTGCCAGCAGCCCAGACAAGTACTACGAGCAGTACTTC. Protein product: CASSPDKYYEQYF.

In its sample, this clonotype was seen once. In DNA form, the CDR3 reads TGTGCCAGCAGCCGAGACAGGACGACGCAGTATTTT. It specifies CASSRDRTTQYF. The chain links TRBV7-9 to TRBJ2-3, with a possible D match to TRBD1 (6 bases). The germline V gene has CDR1 SEHNR and CDR2 FQNEAQ (reference sequence). Trimming removed 5 bases at V and 9 bases at J, with 12 bases between. The CDR3 consists of 12 residues.

The chain combines TRBV7-9 with TRBJ1-1; a weak D match, TRBD1 (6 bases). Per the germline V gene, CDR1 is SEHNR and CDR2 is FQNEAQ (reference sequence). The germline V and J ends were trimmed by 2 bases and 4 bases, with 14 bases remaining between them. The CDR3 is 15 amino acids. The CDR3 nucleotides are TGTGCCAGCAGCTTAAGAGGGGGGGTGAGCACTGAAGCTTTCTTT. Its protein is CASSLRGGVSTEAFF.

V and J are TRBV7-4 and TRBJ2-5; maybe TRBD1 (6 bases). Germline CDR1 and CDR2: SGHVT and SQSDAQ. With 3 bases removed from V and 4 bases from J, the gap between germline ends came to 18 bases. The CDR3 consists of 16 residues. CDR3: CASSLATGYSPETQYF. The DNA for the CDR3 is TGTGCCAGCAGCTTGGCCACAGGGTATTCTCCAGAGACCCAGTACTTC.

There are many counts of this clonotype. This chain links TRBV7-3 with TRBJ2-5, with no clear D. Germline CDR1 and CDR2: SGHTA and FQGTGA. The CDR3 extends over 13 amino acids. The V end was cut by 1 base, the J end by 5 bases, with 8 bases between. The CDR3 nucleotides are TGTGCCAGCAGCTTAAATACTTTTGAGACCCAGTACTTC. Amino acid sequence: CASSLNTFETQYF.

The chain is built from TRBV9 and TRBJ1-6; D remains unclear. The CDR3 runs 15 residues. V shed 4 bases and J shed 7 bases, with 15 bases lying between them. Germline CDR1 SGDLS, CDR2 YYNGEE. This CDR3 reads CASSHTVPVNSPLHF. DNA for the CDR3: TGTGCCAGCAGCCATACAGTCCCAGTAAATTCACCCCTCCACTTT. The whole variable domain, filled in from reference TRBV9 and TRBJ1-6, reads DSGVTQTPKHLITATGQRVTLRCSPRSGDLSVYWYQQSLDQGLQFLIQYYNGEERAKGNILERFSAQQFPDLHSELNLSSLELGDSALYFCASSHTVPVNSPLHFGNGTRLTVT.

Concerning this clonotype: Being one base from a much bigger clone, this may be a read error. This chain uses TRBV10-3 with TRBJ2-2, with TRBD1 matching 11 bases. CDR3 length: 15 residues. CDR1 and CDR2 (germline): ENHRY, SYGVKD. CDR3 DNA: TGTGCCATCAGTGCGGGACAGGGGGACACCGGGGAGCTGTCTTTT. Protein: CAISAGQGDTGELSF.

This chain joins TRBV2 and TRBJ1-4; 7 bases line up with TRBD1. The CDR3 runs 16 residues. Germline V gives CDR1 SNHLY, CDR2 FYNNEI. After removal of 4 bases from V and 3 bases from J, the junction contained 8 bases not matched to a gene. CDR3 nucleotides: TGTGCCAGCAGTGTAGAGACAGGGTTAGCTAATGAAAAACTGTTTTTT. It yields the protein CASSVETGLANEKLFF.

This chain uses TRBV10-2 with TRBJ2-7, with 11 bases fitting TRBD1. The J call is in doubt because the DNA end fits TRBJ2-1 better. Germline CDR1 WSHSY, CDR2 SAAADI. The CDR3 covers 15 residues. The CDR3 is CASSQGTGGYNEQFF. The CDR3 nucleotides are TGCGCCAGCAGCCAAGGGACAGGGGGCTACAATGAGCAGTTCTTC.

This clonotype was picked up a small number of times. The chain recombines TRBV10-3 with TRBJ2-2; D is uncertain. CDR1 and CDR2 from the germline V gene are ENHRY and SYGVKD. Trimming removed 2 bases from V and 14 bases from J, with 0 bases in between. The CDR3 contains 8 residues. The CDR3 sequence is CAISELFF. In nucleotides, the CDR3 is TGTGCCATCAGTGAGCTGTTTTTT.

This rearrangement joins TRBV2 to TRBJ1-2; 7 nucleotides match TRBD1. From germline, CDR1 is SNHLY and CDR2 FYNNEI. Trimming cost V 6 bases and J 4 bases; bases outside gene matches: 11. The CDR3 length is 15 residues. DNA of the CDR3: TGTGCCAGCAGAGCGGCCAGGGGGGGAACCTATGGCTACACCTTC. Its protein product is CASRAARGGTYGYTF.

This clonotype was detected only a few times. The chain links TRBV5-6 to TRBJ2-5, with a possible D match to TRBD1 (5 bases). Germline V gene data show CDR1 as SGHDT and CDR2 as YYEEEE. The ends were cut back, 4 bases at V and 4 bases at J, with 14 bases in the middle. The CDR3 covers 14 residues. CDR3 in DNA: TGTGCCAGCAGCGCGAAGGGGCTCGGAGAGACCCAGTACTTC. Translating it yields CASSAKGLGETQYF.

About this clonotype: The junction and the germline gene differ at one end; a read error may be behind it. The J gene is TRBJ1-2, the V gene TRBV19; TRBD1 matches at 10 bases. The V gene's germline CDR1 is LNHDA and CDR2 SQIVND (reference sequence). The CDR3 is 14 residues long. The CDR3 is CASSMDRGDYGHTF. CDR3 in DNA: TGTGCCAGTAGTATGGACAGGGGGGACTATGGCCACACCTTC. Full variable domain (outside the CDR3, taken from reference TRBV19 and TRBJ1-2): DGGITQSPKYLFRKEGQNVTLSCEQNLNHDAMYWYRQDPGQGLRLIYYSQIVNDFQKGDIAEGYSVSREKKESFPLTVTSAQKNPTAFYLCASSMDRGDYGHTFGSGTRLTVV.

This clonotype was recorded at least ten times. This chain uses TRBV10-3 with TRBJ1-2; 8 nucleotides align to TRBD1. Germline-derived CDR1 and CDR2 are ENHRY and SYGVKD. There are 13 residues in the CDR3. V lost 4 bases and J lost 4; bases outside the gene matches: 2. Here the CDR3 DNA reads TGTGCCATCAGTGGTGGACAGGGCTATGGCTACACCTTC. This translates into CAISGGQGYGYTF.

This clonotype was seen repeatedly, ten times or more. The DNA of the CDR3 is TGTGCCATCAGTGATTCAGGGATGGGGGGCCAAGAGACCCAGTACTTC. It yields the protein CAISDSGMGGQETQYF. The rearrangement links TRBV10-3 to TRBJ2-5, with D perhaps TRBD2 (6 bases). Germline V lookup: CDR1 ENHRY, CDR2 SYGVKD. This CDR3 region has 16 residues. With 3 bases removed from V and 1 base from J, the gap between germline ends came to 15 bases.

There are many counts of this clonotype. The chain joins TRBV7-9 to TRBJ2-5, with 9 bases fitting TRBD1. After removal of 6 bases from V and 3 bases from J, the junction contained 5 bases not matched to a gene. The length of the CDR3 is 14 residues. From germline, CDR1 is SEHNR and CDR2 FQNEAQ (reference sequence). As DNA, the CDR3 is TGTGCCAGCAGGACCGGGACAGGGAAAGAGACCCAGTACTTC. Translation: CASRTGTGKETQYF.

The chain couples TRBV2 to TRBJ2-5; D is ambiguous. Germline-derived CDR1 and CDR2 are SNHLY and FYNNEI. This CDR3 is 15 amino acids long. V shed 5 bases and J shed 2 bases, with 15 bases lying between them. The CDR3 DNA reads as TGTGCCAGCAGTAGGGCGAGCAGTCATCAAGAGACCCAGTACTTC. Translated, it gives CASSRASSHQETQYF.

A word on this clonotype: This clone may be a read error of a much larger clone one base away. This chain uses TRBV10-3 with TRBJ2-5; TRBD2 is a possible D gene (7 bases). The CDR3 extends over 16 amino acids. Germline CDR1 and CDR2: ENHRY and SYGVKD. The CDR3 reads CTISESWRGHQETQYF. CDR3 bases: TGTACCATCAGTGAGTCTTGGCGGGGGCACCAAGAGACCCAGTACTTC.

CDR3 amino acids: CASSYRPANYGYTF. In DNA, the CDR3 is TGTGCCAGCAGTTACAGGCCGGCTAACTATGGCTACACCTTC. V usage is TRBV6-2 or TRBV6-3 and J usage is TRBJ1-2; D is unresolved. The CDR3 is made up of 14 amino acids. Trimming took off 2 bases at V and 0 bases at J, with 7 bases between the two ends. CDR1 is MNHEY, CDR2 SVGEGT, per germline.

Note on this clonotype: A single base separates this from a much larger clone, so it may be a read error. In nucleotides, the CDR3 is TGTGCCAGCGCTCGAGGTGCCAATGAAAAACTGTTTTTT. Translated, it gives CASARGANEKLFF. V usage is TRBV7-9 and J usage is TRBJ1-4; no definite D call. In germline, CDR1 is SEHNR, CDR2 FQNEAQ (reference sequence). The CDR3 totals 13 residues. V was trimmed by 8 bases and J by 5 bases, leaving 12 bases between them.

This clonotype turned up a few times. The gene calls are TRBV29-1 and TRBJ2-3; D assignment may be TRBD1 or TRBD2 (6 bases each). The CDR3 loop spans 14 amino acids. The V gene's germline CDR1 is SQVTM and CDR2 ANQGSEA. With 6 bases removed from V and 1 base from J, the gap between germline ends came to 14 bases. DNA for the CDR3: TGCAGCGTCCCCGGGGGCGCCGGCACAGATACGCAGTATTTT. This encodes CSVPGGAGTDTQYF.

The chain combines TRBV7-9 with TRBJ2-2, with TRBD2 matching 10 bases. CDR1 is SEHNR and CDR2 is FQNEAQ in the germline V gene (reference sequence). V lost 1 base to trimming and J lost 3 bases; unmatched junction nucleotides: 14. The CDR3 contains 20 residues. Written as DNA, the CDR3 is TGTGCCAGCAGCTTAGTAGGTCTAGCGGGGGTCTCAAGGGACACCGGGGAGCTGTTTTTT. Its translation is CASSLVGLAGVSRDTGELFF.

This clonotype appeared many times. The rearrangement joins TRBV29-1 to TRBJ2-7, with D possibly called TRBD1 or TRBD2 (5 bases each). Trimming took off 5 bases at V and 0 bases at J, with 20 bases between the two ends. Germline values: CDR1 SQVTM, CDR2 ANQGSEA. The CDR3 contains 16 residues. CDR3 region: CSVFGTPGRRSYEQYF. The DNA of the CDR3 is TGCAGCGTTTTCGGGACCCCCGGGCGACGCTCCTACGAGCAGTACTTC.

This clonotype was seen just once. V usage is TRBV7-9 and J usage is TRBJ2-5, with TRBD1 matching 8 bases. The CDR3 length is 13 residues. After removal of 5 bases from V and 9 bases from J, the junction contained 8 bases not matched to a gene. Germline assignment: CDR1 SEHNR and CDR2 FQNEAQ (reference sequence). CDR3 amino acids: CASSEHTGGSQYF. The CDR3 region has the DNA TGTGCCAGCAGCGAGCACACAGGGGGGTCCCAGTACTTC.

This clonotype has just a few counts. This sequence joins TRBV29-1 and TRBJ2-3; D is ambiguous. The germline V gene encodes CDR1 SQVTM and CDR2 ANQGSEA. This CDR3 contains 16 residues. V dropped 3 bases and J dropped 2 bases, with 18 bases sitting between them. The CDR3 loop reads CSVDGGGSRSTDTQYF. CDR3 coding DNA: TGCAGCGTTGATGGTGGTGGTAGCAGATCCACAGATACGCAGTATTTT.

Concerning this clonotype: It is likely a read error, because the conserved phenylalanine at the end of the CDR3 is missing. The limits of the CDR3 on the DNA are not certain, so only TCRdb's listed CDR3 is given. CDR3 protein: CSASPTSG. The V call is TRBV29-1, the J call TRBJ1-2. The CDR3 length is 8 residues, termini included. CDR1 and CDR2 from the germline V gene are SQVTM and ANQGSEA.

V usage is TRBV7-9 and J usage is TRBJ1-3, with D unclear. The CDR3 sequence is 13 residues long. CDR1 and CDR2 (germline): SEHNR, FQNEAQ (reference sequence). V gave up 10 bases and J gave up 1 base, with 11 bases separating them. The CDR3 region has the DNA TGTGCCACCGATCGAGGGTCTGGAAACACCATATATTTT. As protein: CATDRGSGNTIYF.

The chain links TRBV6-6 to TRBJ2-7; 7 bases map to TRBD2. The germline V gene has CDR1 MNHNY and CDR2 SVGAGI (reference sequence). The CDR3 is 15 amino acids. V lost 6 bases to trimming and J lost 0 bases; unmatched junction nucleotides: 8. The CDR3 reads CASSWTGTTSYEQYF. The DNA of the CDR3 is TGTGCCAGCAGCTGGACCGGGACTACCTCCTACGAGCAGTACTTC.

The V gene is TRBV2, the J gene TRBJ2-7, with D maybe TRBD1 (6 bases). V was pared by 6 bases and J by 5 bases, with 14 bases between. CDR3 size: 13 residues. CDR1 and CDR2 (germline): SNHLY, FYNNEI. The DNA of the CDR3 is TGTGCCAGCAGGGACCCGGGACAAGACGAGCAGTACTTC. Translating gives CASRDPGQDEQYF. Full variable domain (remainder filled in from reference TRBV2 and TRBJ2-7): EPEVTQTPSHQVTQMGQEVILRCVPISNHLYFYWYRQILGQKVEFLVSFYNNEISEKSEIFDDQFSVERPDGSNFTLKIRSTKLEDSAMYFCASRDPGQDEQYFGPGTRLTVT.

This clonotype was picked up many times. The chain links TRBV7-6 to TRBJ1-5, with D maybe TRBD1 (5 bases). V lost 4 bases, J lost 2 bases, and 9 bases lay in between. This CDR3 is built from 14 residues. Germline V gene lookup returns CDR1 SGHVS and CDR2 FNYEAQ. The CDR3: CASSSGPGNQPQHF. Written as DNA, the CDR3 is TGTGCCAGCAGCTCGGGACCGGGCAATCAGCCCCAGCATTTT.

In this sample, this clonotype turned up many times. The chain has TRBV10-2 and TRBJ2-6; unclear D gene. Germline CDR1 and CDR2: WSHSY and SAAADI. V lost 0 bases to trimming and J lost 0 bases, with 6 bases between them. The CDR3 runs to 16 residues. CDR3 region: CASSESRSSGANVLTF. In DNA form, the CDR3 reads TGCGCCAGCAGTGAGTCGCGAAGCTCTGGGGCCAACGTCCTGACTTTC.

A single count supports this clonotype. The gene calls are TRBV7-9 and TRBJ2-3; TRBD2 matches 7 bases. CDR1 and CDR2 from the germline V gene are SEHNR and FQNEAQ (reference sequence). V trimming: 3 bases; J trimming: 1 base; junction bases outside the gene matches: 7. The CDR3 is 16 amino acids. CDR3 sequence reads: CASSLAPAGGTDTQYF. The CDR3 bases are TGTGCCAGCAGCTTGGCCCCTGCGGGGGGCACAGATACGCAGTATTTT. The full variable domain, completed using reference TRBV7-9 and TRBJ2-3, is DTGVSQNPRHKITKRGQNVTFRCDPISEHNRLYWYRQTLGQGPEFLTYFQNEAQLEKSRLLSDRFSAERPKGSFSTLEIQRTEQGDSAMYLCASSLAPAGGTDTQYFGPGTRLTVL.